This T cell receptor beta chain originates from a study of cytomegalovirus exposure and HLA in healthy donors. Germline CDR1 LGHNA, CDR2 YSLEER. V shed 0 bases and J shed 2 bases, with 7 bases lying between them. The length of the CDR3 is 15 residues. Primers: 60 Vbeta forward and 13 Jbeta reverse. Method: immunoSEQ multiplex PCR; TCRdb's copy keeps in-frame clones and lacks some. Of roughly 190,000 clones listed, 70% to 90% are singletons. The sequence was obtained from a young woman in good health and CMV-seronegative. The J gene is TRBJ2-2, the V gene TRBV4-3; no definite D call. Sequencing used PBMCs. The CDR3 DNA reads TGCGCCAGCAGCCAAGATCGACTTAACACCGGGGAGCTGTTTTTT. The encoded protein is CASSQDRLNTGELFF.